A selection of T cell receptor beta chains follows, all from one sample in a study of shared clonotypes between healthy human individuals. TCRdb keeps only in-frame clones here, not all; method: immunoSEQ multiplex PCR. The repertoire holds around 480,000 clones, with 75% to 80% as singletons. The specimen was PBMCs. Receptor source: a woman aged 40 to 49 in good health. Some clones in this sample may be carry-over from other donors' samples. Each CDR3 is given without its conserved first and last residue.

>TRBV10-3|TRBJ1-1
AMRTQGTEAF
>TRBV28|TRBJ2-4
ASSLAGETVAKNIQY
>TRBV29-1|TRBJ1-5
SVEAGTSNQPQH
>TRBV5-1|TRBJ2-3
ASRGLTDTQY
>TRBV14|TRBJ2-3
ASSQDGLAGDTQY
>TRBV5-8|TRBJ2-2
ASSLMTGSSTGELF
>TRBV18|TRBJ2-7
ASSPLEDQSREQY
>TRBV13|TRBJ2-7
ASSSRTSGRLYEQY
>TRBV6-5|TRBJ1-2
ASSYSRGAGGYT
>TRBV6-6|TRBJ2-1
ASSATSGNYNEQF
>TRBV6-4|TRBJ2-5
ASSDSIISQETQY
>TRBV7-6|TRBJ1-5
ASSLSQSQPQH
>TRBV7-9|TRBJ1-3
ASSARAGNTIY
>TRBV2|TRBJ2-1
ASSPGRYEQF
>TRBV5-2|TRBJ2-6
ASTRQGVGANVLT
>TRBV28|TRBJ1-2
ASSLRRHEYGYT
>TRBV7-3|TRBJ2-2
ASSLRRPGTSNTGELF
>TRBV11-2|TRBJ2-2
ASSPRQFGELF
>TRBV30|TRBJ2-3
AWSRQLSGTDTQY
>TRBV6-4|TRBJ2-3
ASSDKAGGSDTQY
>TRBV28|TRBJ2-1
ASSLGQGVNEQF
>TRBV9|TRBJ2-2
ASSERLDPNTGELF
>TRBV10-1|TRBJ1-5
ASSAGTASNQPQH
>TRBV18|TRBJ2-3
ASSPFFGGSTDTQY
>TRBV6-5|TRBJ2-5
ASSYQSGRETQY
>TRBV28|TRBJ2-7
ASSSPTSGSSYEQY
>TRBV15|TRBJ2-1
ATSRVGREQF
>TRBV7-3|TRBJ1-6
ASSPGQGSSPLH
>TRBV2|TRBJ1-5
ASRRDSNQPQH
>TRBV6-5|TRBJ1-2
ASSYSGGGYGYT
>TRBV7-9|TRBJ1-2
ASSYLQGSGGYT
>TRBV27|TRBJ2-1
ASSSTGPYNEQF
>TRBV7-2|TRBJ2-1
ASSSTSGSGNEQF
>TRBV18|TRBJ2-1
ASSSGEYNEQF
>TRBV19|TRBJ2-7
ASSVAAGYEQY
>TRBV29-1|TRBJ2-1
SVERGDRLNEQF